This T cell receptor (beta chain) is from a study of blood T cell repertoires in COVID-19. Across the whole study: T cells, B-cell-depleted T cells, or PBMCs supplied cDNA or gDNA.

Per the original methods: Reference gene primers were amplified, and this amplification served to estimate nucleated cell counts. Data came from immunoSEQ multiplex PCR; TCRdb stores just in-frame clones and leaves some out. V, J and clone size are those of that table, while D and trimming were read from the DNA. The sample contains 250,000 or so clones, almost 90% of which appear only once. V gave up 11 bases and J gave up 8 bases; unmatched junction bases: 4. CDR1 and CDR2 (germline): MDHEN, SYDVKM. The CDR3 covers 11 residues. Sequencing was done on a sample of peripheral blood. The chain recombines TRBV28 with TRBJ1-2; 11 bases align to TRBD1. The origin of this receptor is a man older than 75 with acute or convalescent COVID-19. In DNA, the CDR3 is TGTGCCCTGGACAGGGGGCAAGGCTACACCTTC. Translation gives CALDRGQGYTF.